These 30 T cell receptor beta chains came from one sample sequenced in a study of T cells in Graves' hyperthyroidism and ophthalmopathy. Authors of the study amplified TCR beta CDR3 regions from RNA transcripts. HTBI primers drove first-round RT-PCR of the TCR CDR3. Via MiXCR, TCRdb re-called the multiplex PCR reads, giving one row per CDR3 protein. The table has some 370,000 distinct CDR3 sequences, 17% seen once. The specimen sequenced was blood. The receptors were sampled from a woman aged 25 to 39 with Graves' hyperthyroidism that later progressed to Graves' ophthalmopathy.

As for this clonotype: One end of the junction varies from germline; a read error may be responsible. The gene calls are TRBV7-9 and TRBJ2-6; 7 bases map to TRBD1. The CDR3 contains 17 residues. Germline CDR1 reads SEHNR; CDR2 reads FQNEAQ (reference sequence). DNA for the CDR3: TGTGCCAGCAGCCCGACGGACAGGTCCTCTGGGGCCAGCGTCCTGACTTTC. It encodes CASSPTDRSSGASVLTF.

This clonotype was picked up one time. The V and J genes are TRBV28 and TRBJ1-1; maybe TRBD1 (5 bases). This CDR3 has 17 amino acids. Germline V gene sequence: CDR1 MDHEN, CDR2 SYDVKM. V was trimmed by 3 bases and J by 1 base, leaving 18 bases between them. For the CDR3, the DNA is TGTGCCAGCAGTTTGATAGTGCGGGGCCCGTCGAACACTGAAGCTTTCTTT. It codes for CASSLIVRGPSNTEAFF.

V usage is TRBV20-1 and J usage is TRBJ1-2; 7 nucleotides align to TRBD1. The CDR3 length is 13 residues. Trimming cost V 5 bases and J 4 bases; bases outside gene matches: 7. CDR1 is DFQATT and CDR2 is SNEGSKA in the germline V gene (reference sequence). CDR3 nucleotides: TGCAGTGCTTTACAGGGGATAGGCTATGGCTACACCTTC. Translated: CSALQGIGYGYTF.

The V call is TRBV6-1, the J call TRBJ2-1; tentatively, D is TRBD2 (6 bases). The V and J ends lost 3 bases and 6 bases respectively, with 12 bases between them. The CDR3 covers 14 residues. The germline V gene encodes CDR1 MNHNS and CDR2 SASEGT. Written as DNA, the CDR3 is TGTGCCAGCAGTGAGGGGGGAGTATCCAATGAGCAGTTCTTC. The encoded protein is CASSEGGVSNEQFF.

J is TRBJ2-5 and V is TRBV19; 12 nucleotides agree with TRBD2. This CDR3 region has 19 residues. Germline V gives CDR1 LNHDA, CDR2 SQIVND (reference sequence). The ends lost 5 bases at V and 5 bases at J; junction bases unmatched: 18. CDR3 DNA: TGTGCCAGTAGTTTCGGACTAGCGGGATTGGGGGGGCTTTTGGAGACCCAGTACTTC. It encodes CASSFGLAGLGGLLETQYF.

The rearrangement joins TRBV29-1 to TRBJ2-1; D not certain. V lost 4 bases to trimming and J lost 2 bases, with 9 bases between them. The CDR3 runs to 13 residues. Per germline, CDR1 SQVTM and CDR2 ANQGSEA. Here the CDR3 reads CSVATSTYNEQFF. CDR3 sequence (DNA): TGCAGCGTTGCGACGAGTACCTACAATGAGCAGTTCTTC.

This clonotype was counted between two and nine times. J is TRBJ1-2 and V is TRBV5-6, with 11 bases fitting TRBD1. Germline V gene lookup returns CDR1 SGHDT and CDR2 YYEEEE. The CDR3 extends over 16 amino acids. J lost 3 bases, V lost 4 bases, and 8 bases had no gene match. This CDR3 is CASSPLGQGAHYGYTF. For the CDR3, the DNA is TGTGCCAGCAGCCCCCTAGGACAGGGGGCCCACTATGGCTACACCTTC.

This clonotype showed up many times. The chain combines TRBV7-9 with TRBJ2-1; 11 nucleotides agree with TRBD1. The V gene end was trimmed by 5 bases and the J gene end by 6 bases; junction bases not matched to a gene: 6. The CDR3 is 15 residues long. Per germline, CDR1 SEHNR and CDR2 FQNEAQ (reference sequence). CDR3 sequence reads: CASSLGQGAANEQFF. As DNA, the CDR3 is TGTGCCAGCAGCCTCGGACAGGGGGCGGCCAATGAGCAGTTCTTC. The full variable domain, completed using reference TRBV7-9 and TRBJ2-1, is DTGVSQNPRHKITKRGQNVTFRCDPISEHNRLYWYRQTLGQGPEFLTYFQNEAQLEKSRLLSDRFSAERPKGSFSTLEIQRTEQGDSAMYLCASSLGQGAANEQFFGPGTRLTVL.

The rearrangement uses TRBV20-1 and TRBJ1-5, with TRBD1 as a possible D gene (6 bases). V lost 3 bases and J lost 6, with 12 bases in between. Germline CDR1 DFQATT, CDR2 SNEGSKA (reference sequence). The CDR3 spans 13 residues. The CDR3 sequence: CSARGGRGQPQHF. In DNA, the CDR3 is TGCAGTGCTAGGGGGGGGCGCGGTCAGCCCCAGCATTTT.

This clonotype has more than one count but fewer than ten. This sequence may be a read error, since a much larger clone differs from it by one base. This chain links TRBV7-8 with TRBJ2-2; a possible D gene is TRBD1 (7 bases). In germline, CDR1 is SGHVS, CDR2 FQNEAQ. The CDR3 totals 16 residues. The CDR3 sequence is CAGSLGAGGITGELFF. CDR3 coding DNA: TGTGCCGGCAGCTTAGGTGCAGGGGGGATCACCGGGGAGCTGTTTTTT.

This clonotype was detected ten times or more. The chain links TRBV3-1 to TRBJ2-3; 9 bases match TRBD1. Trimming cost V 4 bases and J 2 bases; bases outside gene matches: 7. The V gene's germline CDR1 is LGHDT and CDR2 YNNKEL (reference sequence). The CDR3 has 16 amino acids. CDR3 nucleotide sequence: TGTGCCAGCAGCCGTACCGGGACAGGGTTCACAGATACGCAGTATTTT. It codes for CASSRTGTGFTDTQYF.

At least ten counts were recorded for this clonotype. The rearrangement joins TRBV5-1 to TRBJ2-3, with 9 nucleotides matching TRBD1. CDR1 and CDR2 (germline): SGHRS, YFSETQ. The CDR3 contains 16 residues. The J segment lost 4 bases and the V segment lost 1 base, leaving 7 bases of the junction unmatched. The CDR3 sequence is CASSLNGQGMPDTQYF. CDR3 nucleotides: TGCGCCAGCAGCTTGAATGGACAGGGGATGCCAGATACGCAGTATTTT.

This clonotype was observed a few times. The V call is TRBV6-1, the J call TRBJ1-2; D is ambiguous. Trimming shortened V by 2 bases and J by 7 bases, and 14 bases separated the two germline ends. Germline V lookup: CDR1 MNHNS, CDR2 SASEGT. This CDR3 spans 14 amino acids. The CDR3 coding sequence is TGTGCCAGCAGTGAACAAGACACCACGATTGGCTACACCTTC. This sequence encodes CASSEQDTTIGYTF.

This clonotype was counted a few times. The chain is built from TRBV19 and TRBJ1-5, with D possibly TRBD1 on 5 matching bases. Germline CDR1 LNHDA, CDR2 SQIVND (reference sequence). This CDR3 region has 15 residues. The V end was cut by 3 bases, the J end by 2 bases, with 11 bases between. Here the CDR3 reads CASSIEGFGNQPQHF. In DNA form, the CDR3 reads TGTGCCAGTAGTATTGAGGGGTTCGGCAATCAGCCCCAGCATTTT.

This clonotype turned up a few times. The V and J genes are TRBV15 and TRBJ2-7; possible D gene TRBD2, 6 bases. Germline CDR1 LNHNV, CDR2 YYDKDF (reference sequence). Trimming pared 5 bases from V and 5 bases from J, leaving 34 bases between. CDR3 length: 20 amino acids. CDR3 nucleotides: TGTGCCACCAGCGGTCAGGACTACCCGCCCCACAGGCCACCGGATCACGAGCAGTACTTC. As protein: CATSGQDYPPHRPPDHEQYF. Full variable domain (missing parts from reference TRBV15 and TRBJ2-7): DAMVIQNPRYQVTQFGKPVTLSCSQTLNHNVMYWYQQKSSQAPKLLFHYYDKDFNNEADTPDNFQSRRPNTSFCFLDIRSPGLGDTAMYLCATSGQDYPPHRPPDHEQYFGPGTRLTVT.

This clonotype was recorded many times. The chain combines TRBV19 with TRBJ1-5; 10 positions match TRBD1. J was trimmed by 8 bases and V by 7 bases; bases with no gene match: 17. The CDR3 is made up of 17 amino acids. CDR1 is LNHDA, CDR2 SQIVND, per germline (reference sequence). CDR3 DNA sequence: TGTGCCAGTAACCCTGGGGACAGGGGACCCTACAGGGAGCCCCAGCATTTT. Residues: CASNPGDRGPYREPQHF.

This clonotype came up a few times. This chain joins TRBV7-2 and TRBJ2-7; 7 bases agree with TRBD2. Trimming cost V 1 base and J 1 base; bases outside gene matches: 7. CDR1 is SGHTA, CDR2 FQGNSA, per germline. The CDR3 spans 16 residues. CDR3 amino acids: CASSLGTGGRSYEQYF. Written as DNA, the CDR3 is TGTGCCAGCAGCTTAGGGACGGGGGGAAGGTCCTACGAGCAGTACTTC. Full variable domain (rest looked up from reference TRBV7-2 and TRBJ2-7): GAGVSQSPSNKVTEKGKDVELRCDPISGHTALYWYRQSLGQGLEFLIYFQGNSAPDKSGLPSDRFSAERTGGSVSTLTIQRTQQEDSAVYLCASSLGTGGRSYEQYFGPGTRLTVT.

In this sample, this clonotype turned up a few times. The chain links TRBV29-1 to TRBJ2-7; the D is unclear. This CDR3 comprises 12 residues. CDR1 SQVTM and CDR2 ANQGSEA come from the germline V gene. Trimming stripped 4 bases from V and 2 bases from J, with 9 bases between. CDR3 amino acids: CSVGILAYEQYF. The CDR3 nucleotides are TGCAGCGTTGGGATTCTGGCCTACGAGCAGTACTTC.

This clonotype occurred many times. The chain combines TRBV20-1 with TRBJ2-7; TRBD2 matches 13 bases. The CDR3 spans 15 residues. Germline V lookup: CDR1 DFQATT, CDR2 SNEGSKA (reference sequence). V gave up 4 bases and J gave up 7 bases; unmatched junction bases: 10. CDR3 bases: TGCAGTGCTACGGAACTAGCGGGAGGGCCGAATGAGCAGTACTTC. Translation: CSATELAGGPNEQYF.

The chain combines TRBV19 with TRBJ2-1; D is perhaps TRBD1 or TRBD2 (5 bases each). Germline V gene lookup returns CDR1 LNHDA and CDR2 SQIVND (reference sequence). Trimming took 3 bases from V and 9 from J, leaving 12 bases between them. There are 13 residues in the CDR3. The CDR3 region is CASSIGGGGEQFF. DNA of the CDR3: TGTGCCAGTAGTATTGGCGGTGGGGGTGAGCAGTTCTTC.

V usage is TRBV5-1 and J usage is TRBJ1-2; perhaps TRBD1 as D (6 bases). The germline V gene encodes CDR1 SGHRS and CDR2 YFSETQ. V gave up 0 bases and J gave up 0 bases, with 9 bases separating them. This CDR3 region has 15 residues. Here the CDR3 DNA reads TGCGCCAGCAGCTTGGGGACAGACTCTAACTATGGCTACACCTTC. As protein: CASSLGTDSNYGYTF.

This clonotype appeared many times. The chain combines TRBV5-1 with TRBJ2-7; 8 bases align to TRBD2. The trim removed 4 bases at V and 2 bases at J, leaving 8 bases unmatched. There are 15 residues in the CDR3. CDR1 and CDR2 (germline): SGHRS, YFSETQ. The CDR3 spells CASSIGTRSAYEQYF. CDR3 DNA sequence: TGCGCCAGCAGCATAGGGACTAGAAGCGCCTACGAGCAGTACTTC.

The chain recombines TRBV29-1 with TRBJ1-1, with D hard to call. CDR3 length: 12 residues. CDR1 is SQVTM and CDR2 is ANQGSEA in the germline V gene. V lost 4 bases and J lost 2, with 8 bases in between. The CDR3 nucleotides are TGCAGCGTTGGCAGCCATAACACTGAAGCTTTCTTT. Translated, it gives CSVGSHNTEAFF. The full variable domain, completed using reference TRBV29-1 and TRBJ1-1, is SAVISQKPSRDICQRGTSLTIQCQVDSQVTMMFWYRQQPGQSLTLIATANQGSEATYESGFVIDKFPISRPNLTFSTLTVSNMSPEDSSIYLCSVGSHNTEAFFGQGTRLTVV.

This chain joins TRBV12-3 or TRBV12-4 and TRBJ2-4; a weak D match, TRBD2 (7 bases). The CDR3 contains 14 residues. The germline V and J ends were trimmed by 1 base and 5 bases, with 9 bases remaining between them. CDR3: CASSLGGGQNIQYF. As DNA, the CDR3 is TGTGCCAGCAGTTTAGGGGGGGGCCAAAACATTCAGTACTTC.

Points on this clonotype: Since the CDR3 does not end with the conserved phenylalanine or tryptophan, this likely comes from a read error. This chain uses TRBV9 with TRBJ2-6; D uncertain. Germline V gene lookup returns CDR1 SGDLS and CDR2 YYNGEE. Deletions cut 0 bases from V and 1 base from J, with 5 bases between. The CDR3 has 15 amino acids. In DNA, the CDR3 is TGTGCCAGCAGCGTAGGGGCTTCTGGGGCCAACGTCCTGACTTTA. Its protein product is CASSVGASGANVLTL.

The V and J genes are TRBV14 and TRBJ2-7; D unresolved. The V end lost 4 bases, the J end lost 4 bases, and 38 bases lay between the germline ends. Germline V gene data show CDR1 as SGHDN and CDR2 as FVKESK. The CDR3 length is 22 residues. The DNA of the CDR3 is TGTGCCAGCAGCCCTACACCGAATACTTGGCTCAGGTTAACCGGAACGTCTTACGAGCAGTACTTC. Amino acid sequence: CASSPTPNTWLRLTGTSYEQYF.

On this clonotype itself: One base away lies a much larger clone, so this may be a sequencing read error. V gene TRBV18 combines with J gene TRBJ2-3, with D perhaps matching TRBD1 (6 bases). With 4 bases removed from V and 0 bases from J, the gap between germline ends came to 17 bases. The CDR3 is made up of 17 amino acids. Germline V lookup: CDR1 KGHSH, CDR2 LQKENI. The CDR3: CASSLPGDTASTDTQYF. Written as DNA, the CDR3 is TGTGCCAGCTCACTACCCGGGGACACAGCTAGCACAGATACGCAGTATTTT.

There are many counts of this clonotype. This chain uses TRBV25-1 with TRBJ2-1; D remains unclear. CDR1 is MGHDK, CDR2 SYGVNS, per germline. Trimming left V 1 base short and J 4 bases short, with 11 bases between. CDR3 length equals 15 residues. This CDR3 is CASSEWGNAYNEQFF. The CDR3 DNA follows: TGTGCCAGCAGTGAATGGGGAAACGCTTACAATGAGCAGTTCTTC.

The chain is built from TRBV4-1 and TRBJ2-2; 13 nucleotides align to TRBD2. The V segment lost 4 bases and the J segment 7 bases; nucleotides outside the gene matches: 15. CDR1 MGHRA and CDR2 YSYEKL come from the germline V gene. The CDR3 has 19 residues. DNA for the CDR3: TGCGCCAGCAGCCGAAACTACGGACTAGCGGGGGCCCTCGACGGGGAGCTGTTTTTT. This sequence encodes CASSRNYGLAGALDGELFF.

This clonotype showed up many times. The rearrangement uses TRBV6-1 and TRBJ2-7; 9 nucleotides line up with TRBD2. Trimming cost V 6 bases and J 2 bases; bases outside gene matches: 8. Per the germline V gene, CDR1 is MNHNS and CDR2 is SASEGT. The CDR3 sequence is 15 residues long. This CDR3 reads CASRPGTSSTYEQYF. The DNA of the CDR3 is TGTGCCAGCAGACCGGGGACTAGCTCTACCTACGAGCAGTACTTC.